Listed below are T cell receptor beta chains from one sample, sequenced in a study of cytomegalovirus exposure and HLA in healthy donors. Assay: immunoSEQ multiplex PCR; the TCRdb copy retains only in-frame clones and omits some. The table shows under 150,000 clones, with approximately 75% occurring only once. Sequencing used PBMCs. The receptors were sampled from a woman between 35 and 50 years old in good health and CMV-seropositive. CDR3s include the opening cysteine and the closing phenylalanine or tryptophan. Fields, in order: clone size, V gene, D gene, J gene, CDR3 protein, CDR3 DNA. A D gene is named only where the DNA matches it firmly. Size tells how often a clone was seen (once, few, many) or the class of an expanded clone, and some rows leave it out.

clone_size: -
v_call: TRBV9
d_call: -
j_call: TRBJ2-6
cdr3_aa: CASSDKKFTAGGSGANVLTF
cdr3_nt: TGTGCCAGCAGCGATAAGAAATTTACCGCCGGGGGATCTGGGGCCAACGTCCTGACTTTC

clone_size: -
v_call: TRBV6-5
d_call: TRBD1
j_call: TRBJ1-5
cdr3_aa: CASRRPDRAGQPQHF
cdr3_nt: TGTGCCAGCAGAAGGCCGGACAGGGCAGGACAGCCCCAGCATTTT

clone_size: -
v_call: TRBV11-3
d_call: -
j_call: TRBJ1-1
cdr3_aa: CASSPRAGNTEAFF
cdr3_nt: TGTGCCAGCAGCCCCCGGGCGGGGAACACTGAAGCTTTCTTT

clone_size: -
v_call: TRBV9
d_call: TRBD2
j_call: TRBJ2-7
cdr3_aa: CASSVGRAGGPGYEQYF
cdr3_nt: TGTGCCAGCAGCGTAGGGAGGGCGGGGGGACCAGGGTACGAGCAGTACTTC

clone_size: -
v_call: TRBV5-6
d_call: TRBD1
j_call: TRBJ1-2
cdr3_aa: CASSSKAGAGGFGYTF
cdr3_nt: TGTGCCAGCAGTTCCAAAGCAGGGGCAGGGGGCTTCGGCTACACCTTC

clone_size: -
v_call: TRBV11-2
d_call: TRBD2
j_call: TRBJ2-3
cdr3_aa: CASSPGLAGVDTQYF
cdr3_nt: TGTGCCAGCAGCCCTGGACTAGCGGGAGTCGATACGCAGTATTTT

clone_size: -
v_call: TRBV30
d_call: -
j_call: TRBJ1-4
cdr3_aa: CAWNRGEKLFF
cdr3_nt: TGTGCCTGGAACCGGGGAGAAAAACTGTTTTTT

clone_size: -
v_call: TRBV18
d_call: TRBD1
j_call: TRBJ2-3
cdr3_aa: CASSPYTGGTDTQYF
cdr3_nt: TGTGCCAGCTCACCCTACACAGGGGGCACAGATACGCAGTATTTT

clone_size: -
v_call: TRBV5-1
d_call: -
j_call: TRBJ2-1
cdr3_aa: CASSLMTNAVQFF
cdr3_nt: TGCGCCAGCAGCTTGATGACTAATGCGGTACAGTTCTTC

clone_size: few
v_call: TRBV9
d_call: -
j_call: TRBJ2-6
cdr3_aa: CASSVQAGGANVLTF
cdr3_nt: TGTGCCAGCAGCGTACAAGCGGGTGGGGCCAACGTCCTGACTTTC

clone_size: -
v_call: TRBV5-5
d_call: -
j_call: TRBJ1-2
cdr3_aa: CASSTRVNYGYTF
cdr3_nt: TGTGCCAGCAGCACCAGGGTGAATTATGGCTACACCTTC

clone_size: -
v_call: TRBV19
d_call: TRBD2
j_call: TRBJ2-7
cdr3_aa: CASSRGLAGREQYF
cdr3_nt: TGTGCCAGTAGTAGGGGACTAGCGGGACGCGAGCAGTACTTC

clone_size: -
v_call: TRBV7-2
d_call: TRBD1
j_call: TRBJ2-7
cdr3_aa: CASSLATGGIYEQYF
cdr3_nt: TGTGCCAGCAGCTTAGCGACAGGGGGCATCTACGAGCAGTACTTC

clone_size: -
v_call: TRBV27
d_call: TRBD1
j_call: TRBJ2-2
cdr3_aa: CASSSGTGSFAGELFF
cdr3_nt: TGTGCCAGCAGTTCCGGGACAGGGTCGTTCGCCGGGGAGCTGTTTTTT

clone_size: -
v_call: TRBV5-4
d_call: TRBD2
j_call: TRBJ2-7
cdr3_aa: CASSWGGSGEQYF
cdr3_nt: TGTGCCAGCAGCTGGGGGGGTTCAGGTGAGCAGTACTTC

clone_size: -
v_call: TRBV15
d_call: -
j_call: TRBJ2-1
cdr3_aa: CATSRQITYNEQFF
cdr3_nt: TGTGCCACCAGTAGACAGATCACCTACAATGAGCAGTTCTTC

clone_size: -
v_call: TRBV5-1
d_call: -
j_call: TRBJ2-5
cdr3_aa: CASSVNAPQETQYF
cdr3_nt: TGCGCCAGCAGCGTTAACGCGCCGCAAGAGACCCAGTACTTC

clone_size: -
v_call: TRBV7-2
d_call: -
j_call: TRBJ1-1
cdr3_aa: CASSSGGGTEAFF
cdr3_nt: TGTGCCAGCAGCTCCGGCGGGGGAACTGAAGCTTTCTTT

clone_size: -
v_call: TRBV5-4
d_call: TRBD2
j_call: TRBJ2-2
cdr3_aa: CASSLDRRPGLAGGGELFF
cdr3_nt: TGTGCCAGCAGCTTGGATCGCAGACCGGGACTAGCGGGAGGCGGGGAGCTGTTTTTT

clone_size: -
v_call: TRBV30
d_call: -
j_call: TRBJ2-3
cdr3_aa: CAWSGGLGGLDTQYF
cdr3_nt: TGTGCCTGGAGTGGGGGGCTGGGGGGGCTGGATACGCAGTATTTT

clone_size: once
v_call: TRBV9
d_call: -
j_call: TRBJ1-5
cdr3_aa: CASSVGQDVNQPQHF
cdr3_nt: TGTGCCAGCAGCGTAGGACAGGATGTCAATCAGCCCCAGCATTTT

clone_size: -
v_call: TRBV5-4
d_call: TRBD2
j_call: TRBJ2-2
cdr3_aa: CASSLGLAGGGWTGELFF
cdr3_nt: TGTGCCAGCAGCCTAGGACTAGCGGGGGGGGGCTGGACCGGGGAGCTGTTTTTT

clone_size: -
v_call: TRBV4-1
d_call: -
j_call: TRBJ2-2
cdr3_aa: CASSPQSRNELFF
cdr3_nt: TGCGCCAGCAGCCCCCAAAGCAGGAATGAGCTGTTTTTT